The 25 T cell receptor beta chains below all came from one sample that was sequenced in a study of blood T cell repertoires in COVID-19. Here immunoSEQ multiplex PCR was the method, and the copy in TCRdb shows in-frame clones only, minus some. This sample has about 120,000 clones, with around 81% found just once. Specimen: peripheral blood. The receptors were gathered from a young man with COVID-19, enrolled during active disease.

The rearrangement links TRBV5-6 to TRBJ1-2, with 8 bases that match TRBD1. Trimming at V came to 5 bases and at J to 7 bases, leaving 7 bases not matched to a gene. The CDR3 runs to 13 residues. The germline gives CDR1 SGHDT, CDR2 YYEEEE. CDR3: CASRPTGVGGYTF. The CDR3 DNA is TGTGCCAGCAGACCGACAGGGGTTGGTGGCTACACCTTC.

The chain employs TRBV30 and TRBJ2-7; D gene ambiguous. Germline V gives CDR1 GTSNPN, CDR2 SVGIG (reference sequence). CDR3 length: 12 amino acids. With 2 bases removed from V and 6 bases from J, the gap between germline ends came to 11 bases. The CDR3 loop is CAWSPAGPEQYF. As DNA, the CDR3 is TGTGCCTGGAGTCCGGCAGGCCCCGAGCAGTACTTC.

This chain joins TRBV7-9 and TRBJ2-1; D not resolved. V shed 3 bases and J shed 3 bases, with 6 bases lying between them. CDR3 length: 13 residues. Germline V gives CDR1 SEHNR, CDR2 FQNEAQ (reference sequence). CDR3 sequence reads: CASSFGLYNEQFF. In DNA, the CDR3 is TGTGCCAGCAGCTTTGGCCTCTACAATGAGCAGTTCTTC.

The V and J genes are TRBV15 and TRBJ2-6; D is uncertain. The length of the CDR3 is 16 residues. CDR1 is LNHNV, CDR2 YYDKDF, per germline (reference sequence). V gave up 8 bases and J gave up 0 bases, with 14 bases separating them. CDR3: CATSESRSSGANVLTF. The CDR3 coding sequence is TGTGCCACCTCAGAGTCACGGAGCTCTGGGGCCAACGTCCTGACTTTC. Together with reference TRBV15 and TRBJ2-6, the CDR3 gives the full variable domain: DAMVIQNPRYQVTQFGKPVTLSCSQTLNHNVMYWYQQKSSQAPKLLFHYYDKDFNNEADTPDNFQSRRPNTSFCFLDIRSPGLGDTAMYLCATSESRSSGANVLTFGAGSRLTVL.

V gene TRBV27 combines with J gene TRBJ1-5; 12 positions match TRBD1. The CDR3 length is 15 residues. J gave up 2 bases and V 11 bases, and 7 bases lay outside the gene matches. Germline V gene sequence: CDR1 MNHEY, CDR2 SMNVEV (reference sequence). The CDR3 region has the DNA TGTGCCGTTGGGACAGGGGGCCTTGGCAATCAGCCCCAGCATTTT. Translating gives CAVGTGGLGNQPQHF.

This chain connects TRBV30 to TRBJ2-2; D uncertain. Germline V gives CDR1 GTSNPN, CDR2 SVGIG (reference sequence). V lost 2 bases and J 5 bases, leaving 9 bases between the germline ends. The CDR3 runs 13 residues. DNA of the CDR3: TGTGCCTGGAGTATACAGCAAACCGGGGAGCTGTTTTTT. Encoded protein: CAWSIQQTGELFF.

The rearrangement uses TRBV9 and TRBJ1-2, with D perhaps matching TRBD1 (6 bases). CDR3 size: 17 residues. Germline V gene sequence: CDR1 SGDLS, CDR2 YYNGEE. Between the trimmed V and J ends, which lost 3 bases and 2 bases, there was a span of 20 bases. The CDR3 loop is CASSALHQGHPNYGYTF. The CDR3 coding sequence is TGTGCCAGCAGCGCCCTTCACCAGGGACATCCAAACTATGGCTACACCTTC.

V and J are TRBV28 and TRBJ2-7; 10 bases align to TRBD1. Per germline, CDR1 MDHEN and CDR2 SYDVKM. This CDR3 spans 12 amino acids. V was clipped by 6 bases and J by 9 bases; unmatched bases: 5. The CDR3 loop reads CASSGTGVGQYF. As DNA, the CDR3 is TGTGCCAGCAGCGGGACAGGGGTAGGGCAGTACTTC.

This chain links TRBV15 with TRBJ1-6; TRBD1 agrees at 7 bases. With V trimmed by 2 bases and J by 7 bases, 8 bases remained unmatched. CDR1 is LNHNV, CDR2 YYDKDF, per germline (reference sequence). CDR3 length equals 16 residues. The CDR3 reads CATSRWADRANSPLHF. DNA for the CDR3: TGTGCCACCAGCAGATGGGCCGACAGGGCAAATTCACCCCTCCACTTT.

CDR3 sequence (DNA): TGTGCCAGCAGCTTAGAATCAGGATCCTACGAGCAGTACTTC. Translated, it gives CASSLESGSYEQYF. This chain links TRBV7-2 with TRBJ2-7; D remains ambiguous. There are 14 residues in the CDR3. Germline CDR1 SGHTA, CDR2 FQGNSA. V was clipped by 1 base and J by 1 base, with 8 bases between them.

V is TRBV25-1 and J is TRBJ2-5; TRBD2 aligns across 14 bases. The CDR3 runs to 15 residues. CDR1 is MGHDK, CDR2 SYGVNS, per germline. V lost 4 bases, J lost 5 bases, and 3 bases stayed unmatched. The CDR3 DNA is TGTGCCAGCAGTGTCGGGACTAGCGGGAGCGAGACCCAGTACTTC. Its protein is CASSVGTSGSETQYF.

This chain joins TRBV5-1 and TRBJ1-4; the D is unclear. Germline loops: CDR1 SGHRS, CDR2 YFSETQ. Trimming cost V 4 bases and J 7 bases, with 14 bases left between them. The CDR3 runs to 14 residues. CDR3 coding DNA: TGCGCCAGCAGCCCGGGTCTCGTAGGTGAAAAACTGTTTTTT. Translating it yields CASSPGLVGEKLFF.

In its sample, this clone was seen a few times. The CDR3 bases are TGTGCCAGCAGCTTGGGCAGTGTCATGAACACTGAAGCTTTCTTT. This sequence encodes CASSLGSVMNTEAFF. This chain uses TRBV5-4 with TRBJ1-1; D call uncertain. The germline gives CDR1 SGHNT, CDR2 YYREEE (reference sequence). V was clipped by 0 bases and J by 0 bases, with 9 bases between them. The CDR3 sequence is 15 residues long.

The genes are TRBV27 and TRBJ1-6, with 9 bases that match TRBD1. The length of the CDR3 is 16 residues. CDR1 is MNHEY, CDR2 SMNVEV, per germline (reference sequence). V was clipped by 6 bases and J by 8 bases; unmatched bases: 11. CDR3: CASRKQGAFSDSPLHF. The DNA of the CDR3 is TGTGCCAGCAGAAAACAGGGGGCGTTTTCTGATTCACCCCTCCACTTT.

The CDR3 loop reads CASSKATDRDYEQYF. CDR3 in DNA: TGTGCCAGCAGCAAAGCTACCGACAGGGACTACGAGCAGTACTTC. This chain links TRBV21-1 with TRBJ2-7; TRBD1 was called by the table and not checked on the DNA. TRBV21-1 is termed a pseudogene. This CDR3 has 15 residues.

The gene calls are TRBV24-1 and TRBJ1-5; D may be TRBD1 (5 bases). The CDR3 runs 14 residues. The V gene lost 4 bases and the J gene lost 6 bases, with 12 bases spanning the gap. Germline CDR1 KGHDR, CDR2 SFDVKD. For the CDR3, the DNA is TGTGCCACCAGTGAGGCTAGCGGGGCTCAGCCCCAGCATTTT. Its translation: CATSEASGAQPQHF.

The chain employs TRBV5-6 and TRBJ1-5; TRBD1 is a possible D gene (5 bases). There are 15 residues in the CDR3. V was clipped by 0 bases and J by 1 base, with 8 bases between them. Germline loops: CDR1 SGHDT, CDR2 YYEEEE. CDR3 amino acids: CASSLGQSSNQPQHF. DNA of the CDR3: TGTGCCAGCAGCTTGGGACAGTCAAGCAATCAGCCCCAGCATTTT.

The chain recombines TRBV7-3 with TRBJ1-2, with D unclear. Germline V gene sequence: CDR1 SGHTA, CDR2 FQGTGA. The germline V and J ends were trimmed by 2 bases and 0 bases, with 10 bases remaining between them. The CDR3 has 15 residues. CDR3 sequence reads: CASSLGAGTNYGYTF. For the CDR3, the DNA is TGTGCCAGCAGCTTAGGTGCAGGTACTAACTATGGCTACACCTTC. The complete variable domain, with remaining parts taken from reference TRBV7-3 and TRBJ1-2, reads GAGVSQTPSNKVTEKGKYVELRCDPISGHTALYWYRQSLGQGPEFLIYFQGTGAADDSGLPNDRFFAVRPEGSVSTLKIQRTERGDSAVYLCASSLGAGTNYGYTFGSGTRLTVV.

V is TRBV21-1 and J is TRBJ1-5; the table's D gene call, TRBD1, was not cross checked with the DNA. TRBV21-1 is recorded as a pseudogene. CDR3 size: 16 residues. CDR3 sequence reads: CASSKEGTDSNQPQHF. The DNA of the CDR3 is TGTGCCAGCAGCAAAGAAGGGACAGATAGCAATCAGCCCCAGCATTTT.

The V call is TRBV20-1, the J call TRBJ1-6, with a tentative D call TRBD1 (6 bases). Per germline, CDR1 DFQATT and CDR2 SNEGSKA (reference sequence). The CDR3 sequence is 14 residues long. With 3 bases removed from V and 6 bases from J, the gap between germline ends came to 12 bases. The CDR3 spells CSASKGVSNSPLHF. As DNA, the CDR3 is TGCAGTGCTAGTAAGGGGGTGAGTAATTCACCCCTCCACTTT.

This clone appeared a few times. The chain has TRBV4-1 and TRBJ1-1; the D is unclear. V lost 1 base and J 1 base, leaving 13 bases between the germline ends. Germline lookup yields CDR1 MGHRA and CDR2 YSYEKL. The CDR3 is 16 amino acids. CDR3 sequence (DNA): TGCGCCAGCAGCCAAGTTCCGCCGGGGAGGAACACTGAAGCTTTCTTT. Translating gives CASSQVPPGRNTEAFF.

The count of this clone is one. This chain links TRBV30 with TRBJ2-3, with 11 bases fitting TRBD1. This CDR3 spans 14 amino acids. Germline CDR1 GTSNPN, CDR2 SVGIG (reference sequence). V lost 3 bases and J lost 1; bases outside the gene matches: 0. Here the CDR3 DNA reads TGTGCCTGGAGGGACAGGGGGCGCACAGATACGCAGTATTTT. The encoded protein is CAWRDRGRTDTQYF. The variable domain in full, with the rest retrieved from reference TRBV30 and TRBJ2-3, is SQTIHQWPATLVQPVGSPLSLECTVEGTSNPNLYWYRQAAGRGLQLLFYSVGIGQISSEVPQNLSASRPQDRQFILSSKKLLLSDSGFYLCAWRDRGRTDTQYFGPGTRLTVL.

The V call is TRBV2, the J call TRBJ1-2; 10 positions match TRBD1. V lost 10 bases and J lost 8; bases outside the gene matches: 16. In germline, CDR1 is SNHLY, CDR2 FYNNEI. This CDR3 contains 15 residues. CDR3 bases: TGTGCCACCACTAGCCCGGGACAGGGGTCCATGGGCTACACCTTC. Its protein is CATTSPGQGSMGYTF.

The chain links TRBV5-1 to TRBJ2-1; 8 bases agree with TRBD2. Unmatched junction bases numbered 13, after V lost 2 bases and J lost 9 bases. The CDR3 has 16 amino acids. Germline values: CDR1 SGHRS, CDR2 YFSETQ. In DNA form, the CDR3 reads TGCGCCAGCAGCTTTGAACCCGGGGGGGCCGGGGGTGAGCAGTTCTTC. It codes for CASSFEPGGAGGEQFF. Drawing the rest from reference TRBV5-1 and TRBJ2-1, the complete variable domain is KAGVTQTPRYLIKTRGQQVTLSCSPISGHRSVSWYQQTPGQGLQFLFEYFSETQRNKGNFPGRFSGRQFSNSRSEMNVSTLELGDSALYLCASSFEPGGAGGEQFFGPGTRLTVL.

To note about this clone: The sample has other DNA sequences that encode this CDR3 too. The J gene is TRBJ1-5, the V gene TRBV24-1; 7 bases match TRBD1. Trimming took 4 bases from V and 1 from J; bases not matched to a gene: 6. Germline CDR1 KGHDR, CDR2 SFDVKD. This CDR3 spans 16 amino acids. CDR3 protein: CATSDSQGGSNQPQHF. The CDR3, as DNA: TGTGCCACCAGTGACTCCCAGGGGGGAAGCAATCAGCCCCAGCATTTT.